A single sample gave rise to the 30 T cell receptor beta chains below, sequenced in a study of tumor-infiltrating lymphocytes in primary liver carcinoma. Co-extraction of RNA and DNA was performed on about 18-33 mg of unsorted bulk tissue. Priming with a constant-region primer yielded TCR beta cDNA from about 480 ng total RNA. Amplification in three nested multiplex PCR rounds with slightly modified ARM-PCR gave rise to TCR beta libraries. Investigators reported that the first two PCR rounds, at 10 cycles each, used TRBV1-TRBV30 forward primers with a C-beta reverse primer. TCRdb independently ran MiXCR on the multiplex PCR reads; one entry per CDR3 protein. The table has 55,000 or so distinct CDR3 sequences, 55% to 75% seen once; the top ten hold roughly three fifths. The sample taken for sequencing was liver tumor tissue from sampling region 2. Indicated subset: tumor region T2, inferior pole. These receptor sequences come from a man aged 40-49 years with primary liver carcinoma and hepatitis B virus infection.

This clonotype appeared a single time. At one end the junction does not follow the germline gene, possibly because of a read error. The chain couples TRBV7-9 to TRBJ1-2; D unresolved. CDR3 size: 16 residues. Germline lookup yields CDR1 SEHNR and CDR2 FQNEAQ (reference sequence). The chain's CDR3 is CASSPEGRLSQYRYTF. Here the CDR3 DNA reads TGTGCCAGCAGTCCCGAGGGCAGGCTGTCCCAGTATCGCTACACTTTC.

In regard to this clonotype: A much bigger clone sits one base away, suggesting this may be a read error. The rearrangement links TRBV5-1 to TRBJ2-1, with TRBD2 matching over 12 bases. This CDR3 has 18 amino acids. CDR1 is SGHRS, CDR2 YFSETQ, per germline. Germline trimming cut 6 bases from V and 1 base from J; bases unmatched to any gene: 11. The CDR3 region is CASIGLLAGGPSYNEQFF. The DNA for the CDR3 is TGCGCCAGCATCGGCCTTCTAGCGGGAGGGCCTTCCTACAATGAGCAGTTCTTC.

This clonotype showed up many times. The rearrangement links TRBV6-2 or TRBV6-3 to TRBJ2-7; possibly TRBD2 for D (5 bases). The germline gives CDR1 MNHEY, CDR2 SVGEGT. The CDR3 loop spans 12 amino acids. Trimming removed 7 bases at V and 6 bases at J, with 13 bases between. CDR3: CASTERVGEQYF. CDR3 nucleotide sequence: TGTGCCAGCACGGAGAGGGTAGGCGAGCAGTACTTC.

In the case of this clonotype: The CDR3 does not close with the conserved phenylalanine or tryptophan, likely indicating a read error. The CDR3 nucleotides read TGTGCCAGTAGCCCAAGAACTCCAGTGAATTCACCCCTCCACATT. This translates into CASSPRTPVNSPLHI. The chain carries TRBV5-6 and TRBJ1-6; no clear D gene. Trimming left V 8 bases short and J 7 bases short, with 19 bases between. Germline-derived CDR1 and CDR2 are SGHDT and YYEEEE. This CDR3 has 15 residues.

Comments on this clonotype: The junction and the germline gene differ at one end; a read error may be behind it. The gene calls are TRBV11-2 and TRBJ2-5; D perhaps matches TRBD2 (6 bases). Germline V gives CDR1 SGHAT, CDR2 FQNNGV. CDR3 size: 15 residues. The DNA for the CDR3 is TGTGCCGGCAGCCAAACTCCTGGCGGGAAAGAGACCCAGTACTTC. Translation: CAGSQTPGGKETQYF.

As to this clonotype: One end of the junction fails to match germline, which may point to a read error. The chain recombines TRBV2 with TRBJ2-7; tentative D call: TRBD2 (6 bases). There are 14 residues in the CDR3. The germline V gene has CDR1 SNHLY and CDR2 FYNNEI. CDR3 sequence (DNA): TGTGCCAGCAGTGTGAGTAGCGGCAACTACGAGCAGTGCTTC. Its translation is CASSVSSGNYEQCF.

Points on this clonotype: Germline and junction disagree at one end, which may indicate a read error. This sequence joins TRBV11-2 and TRBJ2-3; D gene unclear. The germline V gene encodes CDR1 SGHAT and CDR2 FQNNGV. The CDR3 sequence is 14 residues long. The CDR3 nucleotides read TGTGCCAGGAGCTTAGAGGCACTCTGGGATACGCAGTATTTC. Amino acids: CARSLEALWDTQYF. Complete variable domain (other parts from reference TRBV11-2 and TRBJ2-3): EAGVAQSPRYKIIEKRQSVAFWCNPISGHATLYWYQQILGQGPKLLIQFQNNGVVDDSQLPKDRFSAERLKGVDSTLKIQPAKLEDSAVYLCARSLEALWDTQYFGPGTRLTVL.

As to this clonotype: Given the absence of the conserved phenylalanine or tryptophan at the CDR3 end, a read error is likely. The V gene is TRBV29-1, the J gene TRBJ2-4, with D tentatively TRBD2 (7 bases). Germline V gives CDR1 SQVTM, CDR2 ANQGSEA. CDR3 length: 13 residues. CDR3 nucleotide sequence: TGCAGTGGGAGGGACATAGCCAAAAACATTCAGTACTAC. It is translated as CSGRDIAKNIQYY.

The V call is TRBV7-9, the J call TRBJ2-7; D remains unclear. V lost 5 bases and J lost 2, with 13 bases in between. CDR3 length equals 14 residues. Germline-derived CDR1 and CDR2 are SEHNR and FQNEAQ (reference sequence). Written as DNA, the CDR3 is TGTGCCAGCAGCGAAGACATAGCAACCTACGAGCAGTACTTC. This codes for CASSEDIATYEQYF.

The chain has TRBV5-5 and TRBJ2-1; a possible D gene is TRBD1 (6 bases). CDR1 and CDR2 from the germline V gene are SGHKS and YYEKEE (reference sequence). CDR3 size: 14 residues. V dropped 4 bases and J dropped 1 base, with 9 bases sitting between them. The CDR3: CASSPQGSYNEQFF. As DNA, the CDR3 is TGTGCCAGCAGCCCACAGGGTTCCTACAATGAGCAGTTCTTC.

Concerning this clonotype itself: The CDR3 does not close with the conserved phenylalanine or tryptophan, likely indicating a read error. The chain uses TRBV2 and TRBJ2-7; D is perhaps TRBD1 (6 bases). The CDR3 loop spans 15 amino acids. CDR1 and CDR2 (germline): SNHLY, FYNNEI. As DNA, the CDR3 is TGTGCCAGTAGTGAGAACAGGGCAGTCTCCTACGAGCAGTACTTA. This codes for CASSENRAVSYEQYL.

Comment on this clonotype: An end of the junction differs from the germline gene, which may be a read error. This chain connects TRBV29-1 to TRBJ2-2; the match to TRBD2 covers 8 bases. There are 15 residues in the CDR3. Germline CDR1 and CDR2: SQVTM and ANQGSEA. CDR3 amino acids: CSDGTSAANNGELFF. CDR3 nucleotides: TGCAGCGATGGGACTAGTGCGGCGAACAACGGGGAGCTGTTTTTT.

With regard to this clonotype: One end of the junction does not line up with germline, which may come from a read error. The chain combines TRBV30 with TRBJ1-4, with D uncertain. The CDR3 consists of 13 residues. Germline lookup yields CDR1 GTSNPN and CDR2 SVGIG (reference sequence). The CDR3 reads CALSRTENEKLIF. The CDR3 DNA follows: TGTGCCTTGAGCAGAACAGAAAATGAAAAACTGATTTTT. The variable domain in full, with the rest retrieved from reference TRBV30 and TRBJ1-4, is SQTIHQWPATLVQPVGSPLSLECTVEGTSNPNLYWYRQAAGRGLQLLFYSVGIGQISSEVPQNLSASRPQDRQFILSSKKLLLSDSGFYLCALSRTENEKLIFGSGTQLSVL.

Points on this clonotype: Given the absence of the conserved phenylalanine or tryptophan at the CDR3 end, a read error is likely. The CDR3 region is CASSPVSSGNTIYL. CDR3 nucleotide sequence: TGTGCCAGTAGTCCTGTTAGCTCTGGAAACACCATATATCTT. V gene TRBV12-3 or TRBV12-4 combines with J gene TRBJ1-3, with D unclear. V was trimmed by 9 bases and J by 0 bases, leaving 12 bases between them. This CDR3 spans 14 amino acids.

As to this clonotype: Compared with germline, one end of the junction differs, possibly owing to a read error. V gene TRBV4-3 combines with J gene TRBJ2-3; D ambiguous. Germline assignment: CDR1 LGHNA and CDR2 YSLEER. The CDR3 sequence is 14 residues long. The CDR3 DNA reads as TGCGCCAGCCGCCATGATCTATTTACAGATACGCAGTATTTT. As protein: CASRHDLFTDTQYF.

This clonotype was seen ten or more times. The chain combines TRBV29-1 with TRBJ1-1, with D perhaps matching TRBD1 (5 bases). Germline CDR1 reads SQVTM; CDR2 reads ANQGSEA. The CDR3 covers 13 residues. V was shortened by 5 bases and J by 1 base, with 11 bases between the two germline ends. In DNA, the CDR3 is TGCAGCGTTAAAGCAGGGACGAACACTGAAGCTTTCTTT. This translates into CSVKAGTNTEAFF. The full variable domain, its missing parts supplied by reference TRBV29-1 and TRBJ1-1, is SAVISQKPSRDICQRGTSLTIQCQVDSQVTMMFWYRQQPGQSLTLIATANQGSEATYESGFVIDKFPISRPNLTFSTLTVSNMSPEDSSIYLCSVKAGTNTEAFFGQGTRLTVV.

Notes on this clonotype: A much larger clone differs by one base, so this may be a read error. The chain has TRBV29-1 and TRBJ2-7, with 7 nucleotides matching TRBD2. Germline assignment: CDR1 SQVTM and CDR2 ANQGSEA. CDR3 size: 13 residues. The CDR3 reads CSVTGTGRGEHYF. The CDR3 DNA is TGCAGCGTAACCGGGACGGGGAGGGGAGAGCACTACTTC.

Only a few counts were recorded for this clonotype. No conserved phenylalanine or tryptophan is present at the end of the CDR3, so a read error is the likely explanation. The V and J genes are TRBV12-3 or TRBV12-4 and TRBJ2-1; D not certain. The V gene lost 7 bases and the J gene lost 8 bases, with 12 bases spanning the gap. The CDR3 spans 12 residues. The chain's CDR3 is CASNFRGHEQFL. The CDR3 nucleotides are TGTGCCAGCAATTTTCGCGGACATGAGCAGTTCCTC.

In regard to this clonotype: One end of the junction does not line up with germline, which may come from a read error. The chain couples TRBV28 to TRBJ2-7; D unresolved. Per the germline V gene, CDR1 is MDHEN and CDR2 is SYDVKM. The CDR3 spans 11 residues. Here the CDR3 DNA reads TGTGCCAGCAGCAGGACCTACAAGCAGTACTTC. This encodes CASSRTYKQYF.

Turning to this clonotype: Likely a read error: the CDR3 ends without its conserved phenylalanine or tryptophan. The DNA is left out, because the CDR3 cannot be placed on it with certainty; the CDR3 is given as TCRdb lists it. The chain carries TRBV11-3 and TRBJ2-7; TRBD1, the table's D call, lacks a check against the DNA. The CDR3 numbers 13 amino acids, ends counted. Germline assignment: CDR1 SGHNT and CDR2 YENEEA. The CDR3 reads CASSVGQSYEHYL.

About this clonotype itself: One base away lies a much larger clone, so this may be a sequencing read error. The chain has TRBV28 and TRBJ2-7; D is possibly TRBD1 (5 bases). V gave up 1 base and J gave up 0 bases, with 10 bases separating them. CDR1 is MDHEN and CDR2 is SYDVKM in the germline V gene. The CDR3 runs 15 residues. The CDR3 region is CASSLFNRTSYEQYF. For the CDR3, the DNA is TGTGCCAGCAGTTTATTCAACAGGACCTCCTACGAGCAGTACTTC.

Of note for this clonotype: This could be a read error, since a much larger clone is one nucleotide away. The chain links TRBV11-2 to TRBJ2-5, with TRBD2 matching over 7 bases. This CDR3 spans 15 amino acids. Germline loops: CDR1 SGHAT, CDR2 FQNNGV. The DNA for the CDR3 is TGTGCCAGCAGATTAGGGGCTAGCGGACAAGAGACCCACTACTTC. Protein sequence: CASRLGASGQETHYF.

As regards this clonotype: Germline and junction disagree at one end, which may indicate a read error. The J gene is TRBJ2-7, the V gene TRBV5-5; D is uncertain. The CDR3 consists of 15 residues. Germline CDR1 and CDR2: SGHKS and YYEKEE (reference sequence). CDR3 DNA sequence: TGTGCCTGCAGCCCCCGTCTGGCTAGCTCCTACGAGCAGTACTTC. Translating it yields CACSPRLASSYEQYF. The full variable domain, completed using reference TRBV5-5 and TRBJ2-7, is DAGVTQSPTHLIKTRGQQVTLRCSPISGHKSVSWYQQVLGQGPQFIFQYYEKEERGRGNFPDRFSARQFPNYSSELNVNALLLGDSALYLCACSPRLASSYEQYFGPGTRLTVT.

Details on this clonotype: The CDR3 end shows no conserved phenylalanine or tryptophan, and so a read error is likely. The chain recombines TRBV12-3 or TRBV12-4 with TRBJ2-1; 8 nucleotides match TRBD1. This CDR3 is 16 amino acids long. J was trimmed by 0 bases and V by 3 bases; bases with no gene match: 4. CDR3 in DNA: TGTGCCAGCAGTTTTCGAACAGGGGGCTCCTACAATGAGCAGTTCCTC. It is translated as CASSFRTGGSYNEQFL.

With respect to this clonotype: A much bigger clone sits one base away, suggesting this may be a read error. This CDR3 is missing its conserved last phenylalanine or tryptophan, likely due to a read error. The rearrangement links TRBV5-4 to TRBJ2-1; TRBD2 aligns across 13 bases. Germline CDR1 SGHNT, CDR2 YYREEE (reference sequence). V lost 4 bases to trimming and J lost 8 bases; unmatched junction nucleotides: 6. The CDR3 runs to 15 residues. CDR3 DNA: TGTGCCAGCAGCGACGGACTAGCGGGAGTAGATGAGCAGTTCCTC. It is translated as CASSDGLAGVDEQFL.

The table lists this clonotype with a count of one. The chain employs TRBV5-5 and TRBJ2-2; tentative D call: TRBD1 (6 bases). The V gene's germline CDR1 is SGHKS and CDR2 YYEKEE (reference sequence). This CDR3 is built from 16 residues. V dropped 3 bases and J dropped 6 bases, with 18 bases sitting between them. DNA for the CDR3: TGTGCCAGCAGCTGGAGTGGGGGCGGACGGTCCGGGGAGCTGTTTTTT. Residues: CASSWSGGGRSGELFF.

The chain joins TRBV10-3 to TRBJ2-7; no definite D call. The CDR3 spans 15 residues. The V gene lost 3 bases and the J gene lost 4 bases, with 16 bases spanning the gap. CDR1 is ENHRY, CDR2 SYGVKD, per germline. The CDR3 loop reads CAISDARIGEYEQYF. The DNA for the CDR3 is TGTGCCATCAGTGATGCCCGTATAGGAGAGTACGAGCAGTACTTC.

This rearrangement joins TRBV29-1 to TRBJ1-5; D gene uncertain. The V end was cut by 3 bases, the J end by 3 bases, with 9 bases between. CDR1 is SQVTM and CDR2 is ANQGSEA in the germline V gene. The CDR3 is made up of 13 amino acids. The DNA of the CDR3 is TGCAGCGTTGACGGAGAGATCAATCAGCCCCAGCATTTT. As protein: CSVDGEINQPQHF.

A word on this clonotype: The junction and the germline gene differ at one end; a read error may be behind it. J is TRBJ1-2 and V is TRBV6-5, with D uncertain. Germline V gene lookup returns CDR1 MNHEY and CDR2 SVGAGI. CDR3 length equals 13 residues. CDR3 coding DNA: TGTGGCAGCGCACCGGGATCCAACTATGGCTACATCTTC. Protein: CGSAPGSNYGYIF.

V gene TRBV10-3 combines with J gene TRBJ2-5; possible D gene TRBD2, 6 bases. V was pared by 8 bases and J by 1 base, with 8 bases between. This CDR3 region has 12 residues. The germline CDR1 and CDR2 sequences are ENHRY and SYGVKD. CDR3 loop: CAISTSQETQYF. The DNA for the CDR3 is TGTGCCATCTCGACTAGCCAAGAGACCCAGTACTTC.